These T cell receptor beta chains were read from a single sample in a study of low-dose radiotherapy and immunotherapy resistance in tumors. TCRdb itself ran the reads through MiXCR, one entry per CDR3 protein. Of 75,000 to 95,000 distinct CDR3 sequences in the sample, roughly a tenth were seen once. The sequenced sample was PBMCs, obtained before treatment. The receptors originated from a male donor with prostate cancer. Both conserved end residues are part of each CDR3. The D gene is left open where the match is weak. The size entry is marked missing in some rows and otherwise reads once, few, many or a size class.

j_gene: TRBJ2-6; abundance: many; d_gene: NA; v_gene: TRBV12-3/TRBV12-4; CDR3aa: CASSLHAVGSGANVLTF; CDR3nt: TGTGCCAGCAGCCTACATGCAGTCGGCTCTGGGGCCAACGTCCTGACTTTC
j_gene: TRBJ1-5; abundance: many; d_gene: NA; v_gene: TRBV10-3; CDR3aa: CAISDSAQNQPQHF; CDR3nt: TGTGCCATCAGTGATAGTGCCCAGAATCAGCCCCAGCATTTT
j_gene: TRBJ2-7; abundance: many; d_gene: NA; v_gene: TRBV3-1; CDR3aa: CASSQENWNPTYEQYF; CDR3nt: TGTGCCAGCAGCCAAGAGAACTGGAACCCAACCTACGAGCAGTACTTC
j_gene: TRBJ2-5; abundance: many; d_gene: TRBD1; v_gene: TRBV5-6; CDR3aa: CASSRDSYQETQYF; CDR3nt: TGTGCCAGCAGCAGGGACAGTTACCAAGAGACCCAGTACTTC
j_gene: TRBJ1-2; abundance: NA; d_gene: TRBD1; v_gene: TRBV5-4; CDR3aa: CASSLDRFGGPAGYGYTF; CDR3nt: TGTGCCAGCAGCCTGGACAGGTTCGGGGGCCCGGCAGGCTATGGCTACACCTTC
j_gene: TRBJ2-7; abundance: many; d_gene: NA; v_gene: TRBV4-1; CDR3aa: CASSHLPSYEQYF; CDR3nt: TGCGCCAGCAGCCACCTCCCCTCCTACGAGCAGTACTTC
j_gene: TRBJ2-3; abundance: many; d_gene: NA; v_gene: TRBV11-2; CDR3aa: CASSPWSTDTQYF; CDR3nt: TGTGCAAGCAGTCCTTGGTCGACAGATACGCAGTATTTT
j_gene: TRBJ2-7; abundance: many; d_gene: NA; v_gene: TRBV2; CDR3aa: CASSDSPENSEQYF; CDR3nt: TGTGCCAGCAGCGATAGCCCTGAGAATAGCGAGCAGTACTTC
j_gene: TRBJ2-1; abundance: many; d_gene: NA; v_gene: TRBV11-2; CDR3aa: CASSFPYNEQFF; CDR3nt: TGTGCCAGCAGCTTCCCATACAATGAGCAGTTCTTC
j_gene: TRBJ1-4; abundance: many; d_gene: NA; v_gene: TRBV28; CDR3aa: CASSLTAGEKLFF; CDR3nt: TGTGCCAGCAGTTTGACAGCTGGGGAAAAACTGTTTTTT